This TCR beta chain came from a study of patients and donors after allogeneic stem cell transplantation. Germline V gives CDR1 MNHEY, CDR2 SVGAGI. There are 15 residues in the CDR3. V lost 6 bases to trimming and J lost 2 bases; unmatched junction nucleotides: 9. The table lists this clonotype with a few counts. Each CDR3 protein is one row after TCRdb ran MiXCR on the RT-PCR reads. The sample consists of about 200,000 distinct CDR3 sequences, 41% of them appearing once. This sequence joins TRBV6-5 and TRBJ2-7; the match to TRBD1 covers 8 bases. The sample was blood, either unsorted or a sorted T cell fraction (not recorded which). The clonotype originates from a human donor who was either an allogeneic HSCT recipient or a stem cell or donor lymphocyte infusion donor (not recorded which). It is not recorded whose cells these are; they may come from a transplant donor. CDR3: CASRPGGGITYEQYF. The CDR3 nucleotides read TGTGCCAGCAGACCAGGGGGCGGGATTACCTACGAGCAGTACTTC.